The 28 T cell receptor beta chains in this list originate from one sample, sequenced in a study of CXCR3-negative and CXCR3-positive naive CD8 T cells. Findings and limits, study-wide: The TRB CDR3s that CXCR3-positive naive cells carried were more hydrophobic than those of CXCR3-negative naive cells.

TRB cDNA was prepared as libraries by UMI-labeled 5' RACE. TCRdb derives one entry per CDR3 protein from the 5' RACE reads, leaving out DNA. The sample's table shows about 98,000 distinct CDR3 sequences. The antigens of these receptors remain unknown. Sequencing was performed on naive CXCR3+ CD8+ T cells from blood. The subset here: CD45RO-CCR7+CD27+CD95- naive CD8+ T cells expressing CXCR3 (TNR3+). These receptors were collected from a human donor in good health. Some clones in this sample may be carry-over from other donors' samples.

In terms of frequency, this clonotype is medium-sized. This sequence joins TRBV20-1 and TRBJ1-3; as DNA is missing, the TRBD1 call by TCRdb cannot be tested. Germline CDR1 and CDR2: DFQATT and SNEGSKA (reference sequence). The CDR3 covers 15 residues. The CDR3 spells CSARDRGADGNTIYF.

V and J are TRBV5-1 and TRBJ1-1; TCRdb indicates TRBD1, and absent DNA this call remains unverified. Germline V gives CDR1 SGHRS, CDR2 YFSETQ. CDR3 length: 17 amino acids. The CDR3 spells CASSLSGGAIPNTEAFF.

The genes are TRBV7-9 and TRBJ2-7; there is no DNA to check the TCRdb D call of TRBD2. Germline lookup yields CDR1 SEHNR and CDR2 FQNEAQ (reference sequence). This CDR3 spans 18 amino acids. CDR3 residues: CASSLSARESAGTYEQYF.

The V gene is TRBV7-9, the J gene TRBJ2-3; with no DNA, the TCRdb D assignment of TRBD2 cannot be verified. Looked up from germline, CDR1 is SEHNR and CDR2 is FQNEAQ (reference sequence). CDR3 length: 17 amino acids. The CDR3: CASSPRLAGGHGDTQYF.

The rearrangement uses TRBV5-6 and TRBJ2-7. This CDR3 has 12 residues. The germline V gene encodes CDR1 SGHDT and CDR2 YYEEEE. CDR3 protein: CASSLGRNEQYF.

The CDR3 reads CASGGQTSGDYNEQFF. J is TRBJ2-1 and V is TRBV5-1; lacking DNA, the TRBD2 call made by TCRdb goes unchecked. CDR1 and CDR2 (germline): SGHRS, YFSETQ. This CDR3 comprises 16 residues.

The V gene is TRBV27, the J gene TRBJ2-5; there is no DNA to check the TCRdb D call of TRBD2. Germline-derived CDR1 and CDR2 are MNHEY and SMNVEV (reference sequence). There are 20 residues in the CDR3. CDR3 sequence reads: CASSPQGRTSGGTYQETQYF.

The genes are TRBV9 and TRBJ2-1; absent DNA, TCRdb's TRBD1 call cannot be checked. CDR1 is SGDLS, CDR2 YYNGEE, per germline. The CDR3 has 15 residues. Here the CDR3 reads CASSVEGVSYNEQFF.

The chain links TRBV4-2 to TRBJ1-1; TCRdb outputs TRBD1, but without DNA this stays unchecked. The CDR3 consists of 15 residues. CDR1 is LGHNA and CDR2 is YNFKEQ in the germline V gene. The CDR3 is CASSPRTGEYTEAFF.

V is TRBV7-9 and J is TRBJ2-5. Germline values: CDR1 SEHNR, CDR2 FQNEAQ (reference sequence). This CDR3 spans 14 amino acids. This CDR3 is CASSPTPYQETQYF.

The CDR3 sequence is CASSLEIVGTSSYEQYF. This rearrangement joins TRBV11-1 to TRBJ2-7; TCRdb's assignment of TRBD1 cannot be checked, as there is no DNA. The CDR3 length is 17 residues. Germline CDR1 reads SGHAT; CDR2 reads FQDESV (reference sequence). The full variable domain, completed using reference TRBV11-1 and TRBJ2-7, is EAEVAQSPRYKITEKSQAVAFWCDPISGHATLYWYRQILGQGPELLVQFQDESVVDDSQLPKDRFSAERLKGVDSTLKIQPAELGDSAMYLCASSLEIVGTSSYEQYFGPGTRLTVT.

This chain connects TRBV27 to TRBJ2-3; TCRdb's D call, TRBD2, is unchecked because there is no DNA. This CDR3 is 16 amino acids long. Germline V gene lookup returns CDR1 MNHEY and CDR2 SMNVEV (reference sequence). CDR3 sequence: CASSYSLGLRTDTQYF.

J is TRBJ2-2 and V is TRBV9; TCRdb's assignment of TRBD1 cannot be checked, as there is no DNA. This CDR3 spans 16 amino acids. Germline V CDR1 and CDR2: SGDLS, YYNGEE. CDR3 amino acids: CASSDAGTTNTGELFF.

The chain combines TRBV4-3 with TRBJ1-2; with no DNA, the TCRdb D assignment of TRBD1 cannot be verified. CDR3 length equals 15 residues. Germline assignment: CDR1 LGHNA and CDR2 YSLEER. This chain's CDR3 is CASSQDRAINYGYTF.

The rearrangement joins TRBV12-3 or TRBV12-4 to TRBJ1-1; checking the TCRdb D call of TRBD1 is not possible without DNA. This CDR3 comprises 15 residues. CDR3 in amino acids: CASSLIRGRVTEAFF.

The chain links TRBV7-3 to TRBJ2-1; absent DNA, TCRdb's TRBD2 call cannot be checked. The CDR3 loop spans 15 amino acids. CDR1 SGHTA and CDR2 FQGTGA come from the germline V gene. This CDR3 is CASSFGGGAYNEQFF.

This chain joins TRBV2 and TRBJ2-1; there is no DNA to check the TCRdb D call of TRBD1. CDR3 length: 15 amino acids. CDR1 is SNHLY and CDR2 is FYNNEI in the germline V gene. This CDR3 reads CASRDRDRGMDKQFF. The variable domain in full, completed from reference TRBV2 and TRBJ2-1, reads EPEVTQTPSHQVTQMGQEVILRCVPISNHLYFYWYRQILGQKVEFLVSFYNNEISEKSEIFDDQFSVERPDGSNFTLKIRSTKLEDSAMYFCASRDRDRGMDKQFFGPGTRLTVL.

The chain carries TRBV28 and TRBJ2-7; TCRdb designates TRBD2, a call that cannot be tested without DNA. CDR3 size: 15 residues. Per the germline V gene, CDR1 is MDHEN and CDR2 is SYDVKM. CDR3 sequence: CASSFSAAGSYEQYF.

CDR3 in amino acids: CASSFSGETQYF. The genes are TRBV12-3 or TRBV12-4 and TRBJ2-5. This CDR3 contains 12 residues.

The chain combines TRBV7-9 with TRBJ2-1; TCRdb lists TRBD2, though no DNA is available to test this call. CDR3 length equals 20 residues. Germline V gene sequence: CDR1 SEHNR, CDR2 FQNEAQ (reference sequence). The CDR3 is CASSLAEIAGGTSPAVEQFF.

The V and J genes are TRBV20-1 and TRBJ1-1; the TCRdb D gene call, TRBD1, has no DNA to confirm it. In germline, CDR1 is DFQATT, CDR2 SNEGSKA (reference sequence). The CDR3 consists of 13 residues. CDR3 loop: CSPLQAQGTEAFF.

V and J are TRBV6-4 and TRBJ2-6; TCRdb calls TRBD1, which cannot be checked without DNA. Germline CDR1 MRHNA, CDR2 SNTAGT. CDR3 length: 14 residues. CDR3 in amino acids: CASSEGAGANVLTF.

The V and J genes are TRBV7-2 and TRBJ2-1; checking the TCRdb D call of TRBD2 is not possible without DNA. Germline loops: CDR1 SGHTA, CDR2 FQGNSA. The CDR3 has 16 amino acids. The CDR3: CASSPSRGGIYNEQFF.

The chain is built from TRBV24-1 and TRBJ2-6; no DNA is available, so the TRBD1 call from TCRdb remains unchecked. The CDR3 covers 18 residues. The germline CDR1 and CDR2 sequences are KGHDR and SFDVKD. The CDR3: CATSDQTLGQLGANVLTF.

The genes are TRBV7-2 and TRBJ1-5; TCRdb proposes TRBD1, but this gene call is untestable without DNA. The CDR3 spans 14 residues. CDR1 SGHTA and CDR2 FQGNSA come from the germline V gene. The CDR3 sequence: CASSSYRGNQPQHF.

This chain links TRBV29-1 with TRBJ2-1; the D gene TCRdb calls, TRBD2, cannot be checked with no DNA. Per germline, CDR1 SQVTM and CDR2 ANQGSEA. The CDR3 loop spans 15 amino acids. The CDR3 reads CSVQVGTSQTDEQFF.

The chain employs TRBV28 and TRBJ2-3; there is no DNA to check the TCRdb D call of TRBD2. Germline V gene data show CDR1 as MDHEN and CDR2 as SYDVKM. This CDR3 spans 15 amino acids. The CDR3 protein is CASSKGPTRTDTQYF.

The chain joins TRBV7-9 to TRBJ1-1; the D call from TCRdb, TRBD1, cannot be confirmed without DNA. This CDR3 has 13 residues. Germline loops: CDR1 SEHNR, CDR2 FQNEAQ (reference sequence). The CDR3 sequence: CASSPGLSTEAFF.